The sample holds a few counts of the clone carrying this T cell receptor beta chain. Its matching antigen is unknown. The CDR3 spans 12 residues. V gave up 7 bases and J gave up 4 bases, with 13 bases separating them. Per germline, CDR1 SQVTM and CDR2 ANQGSEA. The sample belongs to a study of T-cell reconstitution after alpha-beta-depleted transplantation in children. Whole-study results and caveats: Newly made T cells mostly supplied T-cell counts and diversity one year after transplant. It was reported that alpha-beta T cells came from several hundred expanded graft clones (about two months after transplant). It was surviving recipient T cells and thymic progenitors that gave some patients high TCRbeta diversity at day 60.

The library targeted TCRbeta and was prepared with unique molecular identifiers. TCRdb redid the calling of the PCR reads with MiXCR, one entry per CDR3 protein. The sample lists fewer than 550,000 distinct CDR3 sequences, around 10% occurring once. This material consisted of PBMCs, mostly from graft donor cells, taken 180 days after TCRalphabeta/CD19-depleted stem cell transplant. The receptor's source is a female patient between 2 and 15 years old who had a stem cell transplant for aplastic anemia, so the T cells may come from the graft donor. The chain employs TRBV29-1 and TRBJ2-5; unclear D gene. CDR3 nucleotides: TGCAGCGCTGGAGACTGGCTAGAGACCCAGTACTTC. It specifies CSAGDWLETQYF.